This TCR beta chain was identified in a study of T cells in Graves' hyperthyroidism and ophthalmopathy. Turning to this clonotype: The antigen remains undetermined.

The length of the CDR3 is 13 residues. V was trimmed by 6 bases and J by 4 bases, leaving 16 bases between them. From germline, CDR1 is SQVTM and CDR2 ANQGSEA. RNA transcripts provided the source from which TCR beta CDR3 regions were amplified. HTBI primers drove first-round RT-PCR of the TCR CDR3. TCRdb ran MiXCR on the multiplex PCR reads and lists one entry per CDR3 protein. The sample lists over 650,000 distinct CDR3 sequences, about 45% seen once, with about 7.7% in the top ten. Criteria for exclusion of patients were uncontrolled infection, other autoimmune disease, pregnancy or lactation. Diagnoses used clinical symptoms, serum thyroxine and TRAb, thyroid ultrasound and orbital computed tomography. Points from the study as a whole: Before onset, by a median of approximately 5.9 months, the model predicted ophthalmopathy.

The gene calls are TRBV29-1 and TRBJ2-7; D is perhaps TRBD1 (6 bases). The receptor comes from an adult man with Graves' disease, either hyperthyroidism or ophthalmopathy (not recorded which). The material sequenced was peripheral blood or thyroid tissue (not recorded which). CDR3 in DNA: TGCAGCGTAACGGACAGCCGGTCTTACGAGCAGTACTTC. Translated: CSVTDSRSYEQYF.